Following are 30 T cell receptor beta chains from one sample sequenced in a study of T cell repertoires in cytomegalovirus infection. Their specific antigens are unknown. Using its own MiXCR run on the reads, TCRdb lists one record per CDR3 protein. The profile shows approximately 910,000 distinct CDR3 sequences, more than 25% of them singletons. The sequences come from cultured CD8+ T cells from PBMCs, collected from culture after CMV antigen stimulation. These receptors were collected from a human donor in good health (CMV status not recorded). Some clones in this sample may be carry-over from other donors' samples.

This clonotype came up a few times. The V gene is TRBV7-3, the J gene TRBJ1-2, with TRBD1 matching over 8 bases. V dropped 4 bases and J dropped 5; count of bases not matched to a gene: 12. CDR3 length: 16 amino acids. The germline gives CDR1 SGHTA, CDR2 FQGTGA. This chain's CDR3 is CASSSPQGQDSYGYTF. CDR3 DNA: TGTGCCAGCAGCTCCCCTCAGGGACAGGACAGTTATGGCTACACCTTC.

The gene calls are TRBV7-9 and TRBJ2-3; D unresolved. The germline gives CDR1 SEHNR, CDR2 FQNEAQ (reference sequence). The V gene lost 5 bases and the J gene lost 4 bases, with 13 bases spanning the gap. The CDR3 contains 14 residues. CDR3 nucleotide sequence: TGTGCCAGCAGCACAGACTCGCCACCAGATACGCAGTATTTT. This encodes CASSTDSPPDTQYF.

In its sample, this clonotype was seen a few times. The chain employs TRBV7-9 and TRBJ1-2; 8 nucleotides match TRBD1. Germline trimming cut 0 bases from V and 7 bases from J; bases unmatched to any gene: 7. This CDR3 comprises 15 residues. Per germline, CDR1 SEHNR and CDR2 FQNEAQ (reference sequence). DNA of the CDR3: TGTGCCAGCAGCTTAGCGGAGGACAGGGCGGGTGGCTACACCTTC. Residues: CASSLAEDRAGGYTF. Full variable domain (rest looked up from reference TRBV7-9 and TRBJ1-2): DTGVSQNPRHKITKRGQNVTFRCDPISEHNRLYWYRQTLGQGPEFLTYFQNEAQLEKSRLLSDRFSAERPKGSFSTLEIQRTEQGDSAMYLCASSLAEDRAGGYTFGSGTRLTVV.

The chain combines TRBV19 with TRBJ1-2, with TRBD1 identical over 11 bases. J gave up 4 bases and V 8 bases, and 6 bases lay outside the gene matches. CDR1 is LNHDA and CDR2 is SQIVND in the germline V gene (reference sequence). The CDR3 length is 14 residues. For the CDR3, the DNA is TGTGCCAGTTCGGGACAGGGGGGCTTCTATGGCTACACCTTC. This sequence encodes CASSGQGGFYGYTF.

As regards this clonotype: This may arise from a read error, as a much more abundant clone is one base away. CDR3 bases: TGTGCCAGCTCACCAATAGCGGGGGACAATGAGCAGTTCTTC. Translation gives CASSPIAGDNEQFF. The chain recombines TRBV18 with TRBJ2-1; 9 bases line up with TRBD2. The V segment lost 2 bases and the J segment 5 bases; nucleotides outside the gene matches: 1. CDR3 length: 14 amino acids. From germline, CDR1 is KGHSH and CDR2 LQKENI.

The rearrangement joins TRBV3-1 to TRBJ1-5, with a tentative D call TRBD1 (5 bases). Looked up from germline, CDR1 is LGHDT and CDR2 is YNNKEL (reference sequence). The CDR3 is made up of 15 amino acids. Trimming took 0 bases from V and 7 from J, leaving 13 bases between them. The DNA for the CDR3 is TGTGCCAGCAGCCAAGATCGAGCGGGGCGCCAGCCCCAGCATTTT. It specifies CASSQDRAGRQPQHF. The full variable domain, with the rest looked up from reference TRBV3-1 and TRBJ1-5, is DTAVSQTPKYLVTQMGNDKSIKCEQNLGHDTMYWYKQDSKKFLKIMFSYNNKELIINETVPNRFSPKSPDKAHLNLHINSLELGDSAVYFCASSQDRAGRQPQHFGDGTRLSIL.

The chain combines TRBV10-3 with TRBJ2-7; D gene ambiguous. The V and J ends lost 5 bases and 0 bases respectively, with 17 bases between them. This CDR3 contains 16 residues. CDR1 and CDR2 (germline): ENHRY, SYGVKD. CDR3 amino acids: CAISPPSNNFSYEQYV. In DNA, the CDR3 is TGTGCCATCAGTCCGCCAAGTAATAATTTCTCCTACGAGCAGTACGTC.

This clonotype has only a few counts. The chain carries TRBV4-2 and TRBJ1-2, with a tentative D call TRBD1 (5 bases). From germline, CDR1 is LGHNA and CDR2 YNFKEQ. The V end lost 0 bases, the J end lost 0 bases, and 14 bases lay between the germline ends. CDR3 length: 17 amino acids. Written as DNA, the CDR3 is TGTGCCAGCAGCCAAGAATCCAGCCGAGGGGCTAACTATGGCTACACCTTC. It codes for CASSQESSRGANYGYTF.

This chain connects TRBV24-1 to TRBJ1-2; D is ambiguous. Trimming removed 5 bases at V and 3 bases at J, with 6 bases between. Germline assignment: CDR1 KGHDR and CDR2 SFDVKD. The CDR3 covers 12 residues. CDR3 sequence (DNA): TGTGCCACCAGTGGGTTCGACTATGGCTACACCTTC. Translating gives CATSGFDYGYTF.

This clonotype was detected a few times. The chain employs TRBV5-6 and TRBJ2-2; no reliable D call. CDR1 and CDR2 (germline): SGHDT, YYEEEE. This CDR3 region has 16 residues. The ends were cut back, 1 base at V and 2 bases at J, with 12 bases in the middle. The CDR3 sequence is CASSLMTALNTGELFF. The CDR3, as DNA: TGTGCCAGCAGCTTGATGACGGCTTTAAACACCGGGGAGCTGTTTTTT.

There are a few counts of this clonotype. The chain combines TRBV5-4 with TRBJ1-6, with D hard to call. V was clipped by 5 bases and J by 0 bases, with 12 bases between them. Germline V lookup: CDR1 SGHNT, CDR2 YYREEE (reference sequence). The CDR3 totals 16 residues. The CDR3 DNA reads TGTGCCAGCAGAGAGACTGGAAGCTCCTATAATTCACCCCTCCACTTT. This codes for CASRETGSSYNSPLHF.

The sample holds one count of this clonotype. The chain uses TRBV7-4 and TRBJ1-4, with 7 bases aligning to TRBD1. The CDR3 is 13 residues long. Germline CDR1 is SGHVT and CDR2 is SQSDAQ. V lost 5 bases and J lost 8; bases outside the gene matches: 5. CDR3 nucleotides: TGTGCCAGCAGCCAACAGGGGAAAGAAAAACTGTTTTTT. Protein: CASSQQGKEKLFF.

The chain joins TRBV2 to TRBJ1-1; the D is unclear. The germline CDR1 and CDR2 sequences are SNHLY and FYNNEI. Trimming took 2 bases from V and 1 from J, leaving 14 bases between them. The CDR3 consists of 16 residues. In DNA, the CDR3 is TGTGCCAGCAGTGAATCGGCCCGGTACAAGAACACTGAAGCTTTCTTT. Protein product: CASSESARYKNTEAFF.

This clonotype has a handful of counts. V usage is TRBV3-1 and J usage is TRBJ2-3, with TRBD2 identical over 12 bases. The ends lost 4 bases at V and 0 bases at J; junction bases unmatched: 8. Germline assignment: CDR1 LGHDT and CDR2 YNNKEL (reference sequence). The CDR3 contains 18 residues. In DNA form, the CDR3 reads TGTGCCAGCAGCCCGCCGGGACTAGCGGGCTATAGCACAGATACGCAGTATTTT. Its protein product is CASSPPGLAGYSTDTQYF.

This clonotype was picked up many times. The chain combines TRBV7-2 with TRBJ2-5; D is perhaps TRBD1 (6 bases). The V and J ends lost 4 bases and 5 bases respectively, with 20 bases between them. CDR1 is SGHTA, CDR2 FQGNSA, per germline. This CDR3 is 16 amino acids long. The CDR3, as DNA: TGTGCCAGCAGCTCAAACAGGGACCTCCCGGAGGAGACCCAGTACTTC. As protein: CASSSNRDLPEETQYF.

V usage is TRBV4-3 and J usage is TRBJ1-4; unclear D gene. The CDR3 is 14 amino acids. Germline V lookup: CDR1 LGHNA, CDR2 YSLEER. Trimming left V 4 bases short and J 8 bases short, with 14 bases between. CDR3 nucleotides: TGCGCCAGCAGCCCCAGACGTGTCATGGAAAAACTGTTTTTT. The encoded protein is CASSPRRVMEKLFF.

This clonotype was counted a few times. This chain joins TRBV28 and TRBJ2-5; D uncertain. V lost 7 bases, J lost 1 base, and 13 bases lay in between. Germline lookup yields CDR1 MDHEN and CDR2 SYDVKM. This CDR3 has 14 residues. The CDR3 DNA reads as TGTGCCAGCATGCCTCGACATATCCAAGAGACCCAGTACTTC. It codes for CASMPRHIQETQYF.

As DNA, the CDR3 is TGTGCCAGCAGCCCCGCGGGCCAGGCCCAGTACTTC. Residues: CASSPAGQAQYF. The rearrangement uses TRBV7-6 and TRBJ2-5; D perhaps matches TRBD2 (5 bases). The germline V and J ends were trimmed by 5 bases and 9 bases, with 13 bases remaining between them. The germline CDR1 and CDR2 sequences are SGHVS and FNYEAQ. This CDR3 region has 12 residues.

This clonotype has just a few counts. The gene calls are TRBV6-4 and TRBJ1-5; 8 bases are shared with TRBD1. This CDR3 has 17 amino acids. Germline V gene data show CDR1 as MRHNA and CDR2 as SNTAGT. V shed 4 bases and J 4 bases; nucleotides not matched to a gene: 12. The CDR3 bases are TGTGCCAGCAGTGCCGATTGCCGCAGACAGGGGAATCAGCCCCAGCATTTT. This gives the protein CASSADCRRQGNQPQHF.

This rearrangement joins TRBV28 to TRBJ2-3, with a possible D match to TRBD1 (5 bases). Germline values: CDR1 MDHEN, CDR2 SYDVKM. V gave up 6 bases and J gave up 2 bases, with 15 bases separating them. The length of the CDR3 is 15 residues. The CDR3 DNA reads TGTGCCAGCAGAATCGACAGAGACTCCACAGATACGCAGTATTTT. It encodes CASRIDRDSTDTQYF. The variable domain in full, completed from reference TRBV28 and TRBJ2-3, reads DVKVTQSSRYLVKRTGEKVFLECVQDMDHENMFWYRQDPGLGLRLIYFSYDVKMKEKGDIPEGYSVSREKKERFSLILESASTNQTSMYLCASRIDRDSTDTQYFGPGTRLTVL.

A remark on this clonotype: Given the absence of the conserved phenylalanine or tryptophan at the CDR3 end, a read error is likely. V and J are TRBV29-1 and TRBJ1-6; D is ambiguous. This CDR3 has 17 amino acids. The V end was cut by 0 bases, the J end by 0 bases, with 12 bases between. Germline V gives CDR1 SQVTM, CDR2 ANQGSEA. This CDR3 reads CSVEENPPGSYNSPLHL. In DNA, the CDR3 is TGCAGCGTTGAAGAGAATCCGCCTGGCTCCTATAATTCACCCCTCCACCTT.

This clonotype was recorded a few times. The CDR3 sequence: CASARLASTGELFF. The DNA for the CDR3 is TGTGCCAGCGCACGACTAGCTTCTACCGGGGAGCTGTTTTTT. This chain uses TRBV27 with TRBJ2-2, with 7 nucleotides matching TRBD2. CDR1 is MNHEY and CDR2 is SMNVEV in the germline V gene (reference sequence). The CDR3 is 14 residues long. V trimming: 8 bases; J trimming: 5 bases; junction bases outside the gene matches: 8.

The J gene is TRBJ1-2, the V gene TRBV10-3; 10 bases map to TRBD1. Germline V CDR1 and CDR2: ENHRY, SYGVKD. CDR3 length: 14 amino acids. With 4 bases clipped from V and 6 bases from J, the junction kept 5 bases outside the gene matches. CDR3 sequence (DNA): TGTGCCATCAGTGGGGACAGGGGTTACAATGGCTACACCTTC. It specifies CAISGDRGYNGYTF.

This clonotype was counted only a few times. The gene calls are TRBV9 and TRBJ2-5, with no clear D. This CDR3 is 15 amino acids long. Trimming removed 4 bases from V and 4 bases from J, with 17 bases in between. CDR1 and CDR2 (germline): SGDLS, YYNGEE. The DNA of the CDR3 is TGTGCCAGCAGCCCGTCGGGCGCCGCTAGAGAGACCCAGTACTTC. Translation gives CASSPSGAARETQYF.

This sequence joins TRBV4-3 and TRBJ2-2, with D tentatively TRBD2 (6 bases). CDR3 size: 15 residues. Germline-derived CDR1 and CDR2 are LGHNA and YSLEER. The V end was cut by 0 bases, the J end by 6 bases, with 11 bases between. CDR3 nucleotides: TGCGCCAGCAGCCAAGAGCCGGGGGTGGCCGGGGAGCTGTTTTTT. It encodes CASSQEPGVAGELFF.

V gene TRBV7-9 combines with J gene TRBJ1-3, with D possibly being TRBD1 (5 bases). The V end was cut by 3 bases, the J end by 4 bases, with 10 bases between. Germline lookup yields CDR1 SEHNR and CDR2 FQNEAQ (reference sequence). The CDR3 is 14 amino acids. CDR3 sequence: CASSFLRDGNTIYF. CDR3 DNA: TGTGCCAGCAGCTTTCTCAGGGACGGAAACACCATATATTTT.

The V gene is TRBV7-6, the J gene TRBJ2-7; D might be TRBD2 (5 bases). The V and J ends lost 1 base and 0 bases respectively, with 10 bases between them. Germline V lookup: CDR1 SGHVS, CDR2 FNYEAQ. This CDR3 region has 15 residues. The CDR3 nucleotides read TGTGCCAGCAGCTTAGTAGAGGGCAGCTCCTACGAGCAGTACTTC. Encoded protein: CASSLVEGSSYEQYF.

The rearrangement uses TRBV29-1 and TRBJ2-5, with D perhaps TRBD1 (6 bases). Germline V gene sequence: CDR1 SQVTM, CDR2 ANQGSEA. Deletions cut 3 bases from V and 3 bases from J, with 8 bases between. The CDR3 loop spans 12 amino acids. CDR3 bases: TGCAGCGTTGATTCAGGGGAAGAGACCCAGTACTTC. Amino acid sequence: CSVDSGEETQYF.

The chain employs TRBV28 and TRBJ2-1; tentatively, D is TRBD2 (6 bases). Per germline, CDR1 MDHEN and CDR2 SYDVKM. The ends were cut back, 6 bases at V and 9 bases at J, with 15 bases in the middle. The CDR3 extends over 13 amino acids. The CDR3 is CASSLGGDGEQFF. CDR3 coding DNA: TGTGCCAGCAGCCTCGGGGGAGACGGTGAGCAGTTCTTC.

The V call is TRBV7-8, the J call TRBJ2-2; D not certain. With 7 bases removed from V and 0 bases from J, the gap between germline ends came to 15 bases. CDR3 length: 16 amino acids. The germline V gene has CDR1 SGHVS and CDR2 FQNEAQ. The CDR3 region is CASTSDRFANTGELFF. In DNA, the CDR3 is TGTGCCAGCACCTCCGACCGTTTCGCGAACACCGGGGAGCTGTTTTTT.